This TCR beta chain was captured in a study of CD4 and CD8 cells across lung adenocarcinoma regions. CDR3 size: 15 residues. Germline V gene lookup returns CDR1 KGHDR and CDR2 SFDVKD. Between the trimmed V and J ends, which lost 5 bases and 2 bases, there was a span of 12 bases. TCRdb used MiXCR to reprocess the PCR reads, holding one entry per CDR3 protein. In the table there are roughly 13,000 distinct CDR3 sequences, about 56% of which are singletons. Donors had localized lung adenocarcinoma, a non-small cell lung cancer. The source is a female donor with lung adenocarcinoma. The CD4 and CD8 labels of this study may be unreliable. The sequencing input was CD8+ T cells from the margin of a lung tumor. This rearrangement joins TRBV24-1 to TRBJ2-1, with a weak D call TRBD2 (5 bases). The CDR3 region has the DNA TGTGCCACCAGTGGGGTGGGAGTGGCCTACAATGAGCAGTTCTTC. Translated, it gives CATSGVGVAYNEQFF.